Below, 15 T cell receptor beta chains from the same sample are listed, as sequenced in a study of T cell responses to AZD1222 COVID-19 vaccine. Data came from immunoSEQ multiplex PCR; TCRdb stores just in-frame clones and leaves some out. The data show about 160,000 clones, with about nine tenths seen just once and around 2.9% held by the top ten. This specimen was peripheral blood, taken 28 days after the second AZD1222 dose. Receptors originate from an adult who received the AZD1222 COVID-19 vaccine.

A few counts support this clone. Here the CDR3 reads CASSSPPAGQNTEAFF. CDR3 nucleotides: TGCGCCAGCAGCTCCCCCCCTGCGGGACAGAACACTGAAGCTTTCTTT. The chain carries TRBV5-1 and TRBJ1-1; D possibly corresponds to TRBD1 (6 bases). V dropped 3 bases and J dropped 1 base, with 16 bases sitting between them. Germline V gene data show CDR1 as SGHRS and CDR2 as YFSETQ. This CDR3 is 16 amino acids long. Variable domain in full (rest from reference TRBV5-1 and TRBJ1-1): KAGVTQTPRYLIKTRGQQVTLSCSPISGHRSVSWYQQTPGQGLQFLFEYFSETQRNKGNFPGRFSGRQFSNSRSEMNVSTLELGDSALYLCASSSPPAGQNTEAFFGQGTRLTVV.

This clone was counted once. The genes are TRBV6-5 and TRBJ2-1, with D tentatively TRBD2 (6 bases). The CDR3 length is 15 residues. V was clipped by 6 bases and J by 6 bases, with 18 bases between them. Germline V gene data show CDR1 as MNHEY and CDR2 as SVGAGI. CDR3: CASRLSAGLINEQFF. The CDR3 DNA is TGTGCCAGCAGACTCTCAGCGGGCCTGATCAATGAGCAGTTCTTC.

This chain uses TRBV4-1 with TRBJ1-5, with D unclear. This CDR3 has 15 amino acids. Trimming took off 2 bases at V and 4 bases at J, with 12 bases between the two ends. Germline V lookup: CDR1 MGHRA, CDR2 YSYEKL. The CDR3: CASSQFLAANQPQHF. CDR3 nucleotides: TGCGCCAGCAGCCAATTTCTCGCAGCTAATCAGCCCCAGCATTTT.

The chain employs TRBV14 and TRBJ2-7; TRBD2 matches 16 bases. The ends lost 2 bases at V and 5 bases at J; junction bases unmatched: 9. This CDR3 comprises 18 residues. Germline V gene sequence: CDR1 SGHDN, CDR2 FVKESK. The CDR3 coding sequence is TGTGCCAGCAGCCAATGGACTGGGACTAGCGGGAGGGCCAACGAGCAGTACTTC. Amino acids: CASSQWTGTSGRANEQYF.

The V and J genes are TRBV20-1 and TRBJ1-1; 7 positions agree with TRBD1. The CDR3 contains 13 residues. The germline V gene encodes CDR1 DFQATT and CDR2 SNEGSKA (reference sequence). J lost 8 bases, V lost 3 bases, and 9 bases had no gene match. CDR3 loop: CSASWDSPAEAFF. The CDR3 region has the DNA TGCAGTGCTAGTTGGGACAGCCCCGCAGAAGCTTTCTTT.

The CDR3 sequence is CASSFGGPPQHF. The CDR3 region has the DNA TGTGCCAGCAGTTTTGGGGGTCCGCCCCAGCATTTT. This chain joins TRBV12-3 or TRBV12-4 and TRBJ1-5; a possible D gene is TRBD1 (5 bases). The CDR3 spans 12 residues. Trimming took off 3 bases at V and 9 bases at J, with 9 bases between the two ends.

The rearrangement links TRBV27 to TRBJ1-2; D gene uncertain. CDR3 length: 14 amino acids. The germline gives CDR1 MNHEY, CDR2 SMNVEV (reference sequence). V lost 3 bases, J lost 1 base, and 9 bases lay in between. The CDR3 DNA follows: TGTGCCAGCAGTTTGGGTCCGGATAACTATGGCTACACCTTC. As protein: CASSLGPDNYGYTF.

The chain joins TRBV6-5 to TRBJ1-1; possible D gene TRBD1, 6 bases. This CDR3 contains 14 residues. The V gene lost 4 bases and the J gene lost 9 bases, with 18 bases spanning the gap. Germline CDR1 reads MNHEY; CDR2 reads SVGAGI. CDR3: CASSSTENRAQAFF. CDR3 DNA sequence: TGTGCCAGCAGTTCAACAGAAAACAGGGCGCAAGCTTTCTTT.

This clone occurred a few times. V is TRBV9 and J is TRBJ2-1; D unresolved. Germline V gene data show CDR1 as SGDLS and CDR2 as YYNGEE. CDR3 length equals 15 residues. V lost 0 bases, J lost 0 bases, and 7 bases lay in between. The CDR3 DNA reads TGTGCCAGCAGCGTAGGGCACGGCTCCTACAATGAGCAGTTCTTC. This sequence encodes CASSVGHGSYNEQFF.

The V gene is TRBV6-5, the J gene TRBJ2-7, with 9 bases aligning to TRBD1. CDR1 and CDR2 (germline): MNHEY, SVGAGI. The CDR3 loop spans 15 amino acids. J was trimmed by 4 bases and V by 6 bases; bases with no gene match: 10. The CDR3 is CASRRRDRAVYEQYF. The DNA for the CDR3 is TGTGCCAGCAGACGCCGGGACAGGGCTGTTTACGAGCAGTACTTC.

This clone was seen a few times. The V and J genes are TRBV3-1 (or the pseudogene TRBV3-2) and TRBJ1-5, with D unclear. Germline loops: CDR1 LGHDT, CDR2 YNNKEL (reference sequence). The CDR3 contains 15 residues. V dropped 1 base and J dropped 0 bases, with 7 bases sitting between them. The CDR3 protein is CASSQGENSNQPQHF. The CDR3, as DNA: TGTGCCAGCAGCCAAGGGGAAAATAGCAATCAGCCCCAGCATTTT.

V gene TRBV5-1 combines with J gene TRBJ1-1; tentative D call: TRBD1 (5 bases). The V gene lost 3 bases and the J gene lost 3 bases, with 15 bases spanning the gap. CDR1 is SGHRS and CDR2 is YFSETQ in the germline V gene. The CDR3 totals 15 residues. CDR3 DNA: TGCGCCAGCAGCTCGGGACTTCTGGTCGACACTGAAGCTTTCTTT. Translated, it gives CASSSGLLVDTEAFF.

The chain links TRBV6-4 to TRBJ2-1; 8 bases align to TRBD2. V was clipped by 5 bases and J by 0 bases; unmatched bases: 3. The CDR3 covers 15 residues. Germline CDR1 is MRHNA and CDR2 is SNTAGT. The CDR3 is CASSKLADSYNEQFF. DNA for the CDR3: TGTGCCAGCAGTAAACTAGCGGACTCCTACAATGAGCAGTTCTTC.

This chain links TRBV19 with TRBJ1-3, with no clear D. The V gene's germline CDR1 is LNHDA and CDR2 SQIVND (reference sequence). V was clipped by 10 bases and J by 4 bases, with 8 bases between them. This CDR3 comprises 11 residues. The CDR3 loop is CATPSGNTIYF. In nucleotides, the CDR3 is TGTGCCACCCCAAGCGGAAACACCATATATTTT.

The chain uses TRBV19 and TRBJ2-1; 14 bases align to TRBD2. The germline V gene has CDR1 LNHDA and CDR2 SQIVND (reference sequence). The CDR3 runs 19 residues. With 6 bases clipped from V and 6 bases from J, the junction kept 16 bases outside the gene matches. The CDR3 DNA reads as TGTGCCAGTAGGCTTACCGGGACTAGCGGGAGAAGGGTGCTCAATGAGCAGTTCTTC. Translating gives CASRLTGTSGRRVLNEQFF.